These T cell receptor beta chains were read from a single sample in a study of blood T cell repertoires in COVID-19. Produced via immunoSEQ multiplex PCR; TCRdb's table is partial and in-frame only. The sample includes 300,000 to 400,000 clones, 90% to 95% seen only once; the top ten take roughly 3.9%. The sample taken for sequencing was PBMCs or T cells enriched from blood (not recorded which). Receptors originate from a woman in her twenties or thirties who had been exposed to COVID-19. The CDR3 runs from the conserved cysteine through the conserved F or W. The order of the fields is V gene, J gene, D gene, CDR3 protein. D genes are given only for firm matches.

v_gene: TRBV19
j_gene: TRBJ1-5
d_gene: NA
CDR3aa: CASSIKQVNQPQHF

v_gene: TRBV14
j_gene: TRBJ2-2
d_gene: NA
CDR3aa: CASSQGPGLLNTGELFF

v_gene: TRBV5-5
j_gene: TRBJ1-4
d_gene: TRBD1
CDR3aa: CASSDYGQGAEKLFF

v_gene: TRBV2
j_gene: TRBJ2-7
d_gene: TRBD1
CDR3aa: CASSEGPQTGGYEQYF

v_gene: TRBV6-5
j_gene: TRBJ1-2
d_gene: TRBD1
CDR3aa: CASTRTGSGYTF

v_gene: TRBV5-6
j_gene: TRBJ2-3
d_gene: NA
CDR3aa: CASSSGATTDTQYF

v_gene: TRBV5-1
j_gene: TRBJ1-1
d_gene: TRBD1
CDR3aa: CASSLAGGDRTEAFF

v_gene: TRBV12-3/TRBV12-4
j_gene: TRBJ2-7
d_gene: TRBD1
CDR3aa: CASGQGNYEQYF

v_gene: TRBV2
j_gene: TRBJ1-6
d_gene: TRBD1
CDR3aa: CASRDGTGIGSPLHF

v_gene: TRBV4-1
j_gene: TRBJ2-3
d_gene: TRBD2
CDR3aa: CASSQDETSGGHGTQYF

v_gene: TRBV12-3/TRBV12-4
j_gene: TRBJ2-5
d_gene: NA
CDR3aa: CASRFRGGETQYF

v_gene: TRBV7-2
j_gene: TRBJ2-5
d_gene: TRBD2
CDR3aa: CASSLEGLARLQETQYF

v_gene: TRBV6-5
j_gene: TRBJ1-2
d_gene: NA
CDR3aa: CASSFSRGYGYTF

v_gene: TRBV7-2
j_gene: TRBJ2-2
d_gene: NA
CDR3aa: CASSAGRGNTGELFF

v_gene: TRBV24-1
j_gene: TRBJ1-3
d_gene: NA
CDR3aa: CATSDRDYRNTIYF

v_gene: TRBV6-1
j_gene: TRBJ1-2
d_gene: TRBD1
CDR3aa: CASSEGFRDSYNYGYTF

v_gene: TRBV2
j_gene: TRBJ1-2
d_gene: NA
CDR3aa: CASSVPDSAGYTF

v_gene: TRBV10-3
j_gene: TRBJ1-1
d_gene: NA
CDR3aa: CASAGTNTEAFF

v_gene: TRBV11-2
j_gene: TRBJ1-4
d_gene: NA
CDR3aa: CASSSRAGTANEKLFF

v_gene: TRBV10-3
j_gene: TRBJ1-3
d_gene: NA
CDR3aa: CAISPTVGSSGNTIYF

v_gene: TRBV19
j_gene: TRBJ1-1
d_gene: NA
CDR3aa: CASSSPGGRPNTEAFF

v_gene: TRBV5-1
j_gene: TRBJ2-5
d_gene: NA
CDR3aa: CASTGTQETQYF

v_gene: TRBV9
j_gene: TRBJ1-4
d_gene: NA
CDR3aa: CASSAGTGATNEKLFF

v_gene: TRBV18
j_gene: TRBJ1-2
d_gene: TRBD1
CDR3aa: CASSPGTGGRGYTF

v_gene: TRBV4-2
j_gene: TRBJ2-2
d_gene: TRBD1
CDR3aa: CASSLQGAGELFF

v_gene: TRBV18
j_gene: TRBJ2-5
d_gene: TRBD2
CDR3aa: CASLAGGIGETQYF

v_gene: TRBV7-2
j_gene: TRBJ1-1
d_gene: NA
CDR3aa: CASSLRQKTEAFF

v_gene: TRBV19
j_gene: TRBJ1-2
d_gene: TRBD1
CDR3aa: CASSRGQGGVYGYTF

v_gene: TRBV5-6
j_gene: TRBJ2-7
d_gene: TRBD2
CDR3aa: CASSLPAGGDEQYF

v_gene: TRBV7-9
j_gene: TRBJ1-2
d_gene: TRBD1
CDR3aa: CASSLGSGTASGYTF

v_gene: TRBV29-1
j_gene: TRBJ1-2
d_gene: NA
CDR3aa: CSVESYGYTF

v_gene: TRBV6-1
j_gene: TRBJ2-2
d_gene: TRBD1
CDR3aa: CASSETGGAYTGELFF

v_gene: TRBV27
j_gene: TRBJ2-3
d_gene: NA
CDR3aa: CASTFSPLRTDTQYF

v_gene: TRBV5-5
j_gene: TRBJ1-6
d_gene: NA
CDR3aa: CASSSDSSGSYNSPLHF

v_gene: TRBV13
j_gene: TRBJ2-7
d_gene: NA
CDR3aa: CASKGPSYEQYF

v_gene: TRBV19
j_gene: TRBJ1-4
d_gene: TRBD1
CDR3aa: CASSTGGEKLFF

v_gene: TRBV9
j_gene: TRBJ2-5
d_gene: TRBD1
CDR3aa: CASSAGTGNRKAQETQYF

v_gene: TRBV11-2
j_gene: TRBJ1-1
d_gene: NA
CDR3aa: CASSSRTGGRTEAFF

v_gene: TRBV5-4
j_gene: TRBJ1-1
d_gene: NA
CDR3aa: CASSRVGGTEAFF

v_gene: TRBV11-2
j_gene: TRBJ2-3
d_gene: NA
CDR3aa: CASSLDGTPLDTQYF

v_gene: TRBV9
j_gene: TRBJ1-2
d_gene: NA
CDR3aa: CASSVESRGSYGYTF

v_gene: TRBV5-5
j_gene: TRBJ2-1
d_gene: NA
CDR3aa: CASSQVRGLSSYNEQFF

v_gene: TRBV5-1
j_gene: TRBJ1-4
d_gene: TRBD1
CDR3aa: CASSPRTGVRTNEKLFF

v_gene: TRBV5-1
j_gene: TRBJ1-5
d_gene: TRBD1
CDR3aa: CASSVGQGNQPQHF

v_gene: TRBV20-1
j_gene: TRBJ1-2
d_gene: NA
CDR3aa: CSALSEGYTF

v_gene: TRBV24-1
j_gene: TRBJ2-1
d_gene: TRBD1
CDR3aa: CATSDPRGNTYNEQFF

v_gene: TRBV7-2
j_gene: TRBJ2-3
d_gene: NA
CDR3aa: CASSLSRPSTDTQYF

v_gene: TRBV4-1
j_gene: TRBJ2-7
d_gene: NA
CDR3aa: CASSQGLGTLSYEQYF

v_gene: TRBV11-2
j_gene: TRBJ2-3
d_gene: NA
CDR3aa: CASSLESPAPDTQYF

v_gene: TRBV6-5
j_gene: TRBJ1-1
d_gene: NA
CDR3aa: CASSYRSQGDTEAFF